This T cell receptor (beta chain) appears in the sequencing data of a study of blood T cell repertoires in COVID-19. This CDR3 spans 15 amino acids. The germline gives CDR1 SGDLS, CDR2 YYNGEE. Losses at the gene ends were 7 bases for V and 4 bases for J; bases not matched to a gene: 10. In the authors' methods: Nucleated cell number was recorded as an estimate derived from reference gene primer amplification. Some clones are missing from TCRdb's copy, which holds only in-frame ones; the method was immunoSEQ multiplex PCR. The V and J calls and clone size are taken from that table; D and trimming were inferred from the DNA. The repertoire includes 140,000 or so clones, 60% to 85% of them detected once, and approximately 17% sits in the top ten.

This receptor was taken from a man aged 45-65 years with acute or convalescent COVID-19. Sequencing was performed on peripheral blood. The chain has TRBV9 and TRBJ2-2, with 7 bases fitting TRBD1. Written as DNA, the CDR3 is TGTGCCAGCTGTAGGGGGCCTGTGGGCACCGGGGAGCTGTTTTTT. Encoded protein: CASCRGPVGTGELFF.